This section outlines one T cell receptor beta chain sequence together with its context. Antigen unknown. One end of the junction does not line up with germline, which may come from a read error. CDR1 is DFQATT and CDR2 is SNEGSKA in the germline V gene (reference sequence). There are 14 residues in the CDR3. The source of the sample is a study of post-analysis software for immune sequencing data. The TCR beta cDNA libraries contained unique molecular identifiers. TCRdb reprocessed the PCR reads via MiXCR and lists one record per CDR3 protein. This table holds under 650,000 distinct CDR3 sequences, around 40% found once. Regarding the study as a whole: TRBV5-6, TRBV5-1 and TRBV20-1 belonged to a set of roughly 5 TRBV segments that were more frequent in patients than controls.

The chain joins TRBV20-1 to TRBJ1-4; D perhaps matches TRBD1 (6 bases). This TCR was recovered from a girl aged 10-17 years with multiple sclerosis. The specimen sequenced was blood. The CDR3 protein is CSARDQGRGEKLFF. The CDR3 DNA sequence: TGTAGTGCTAGAGATCAAGGCAGGGGTGAAAAACTGTTTTTT.